This T cell receptor beta chain was identified in a study of neurological immune-mediated disorders. This clonotype appeared many times. Noted time point: longitudinal time-point 1 (baseline). Each CDR3 protein gets one entry after TCRdb re-called the 5' RACE reads with MiXCR. The table shows 60,000 to 90,000 distinct CDR3 sequences, with around 9.6% occurring only once. Germline CDR1 is MNHNY and CDR2 is SVGAGI (reference sequence). The CDR3 is 13 amino acids. Trimming removed 11 bases from V and 0 bases from J; junction bases left unmatched: 7. The TCR comes from a man aged 30-40 years in good health. The chain links TRBV6-6 to TRBJ2-7, with TRBD1 matching over 7 bases. Material: PBMCs. In DNA, the CDR3 is TGTGCCGCTGGGGACAGCAACTCCTACGAGCAGTACTTC. This codes for CAAGDSNSYEQYF.